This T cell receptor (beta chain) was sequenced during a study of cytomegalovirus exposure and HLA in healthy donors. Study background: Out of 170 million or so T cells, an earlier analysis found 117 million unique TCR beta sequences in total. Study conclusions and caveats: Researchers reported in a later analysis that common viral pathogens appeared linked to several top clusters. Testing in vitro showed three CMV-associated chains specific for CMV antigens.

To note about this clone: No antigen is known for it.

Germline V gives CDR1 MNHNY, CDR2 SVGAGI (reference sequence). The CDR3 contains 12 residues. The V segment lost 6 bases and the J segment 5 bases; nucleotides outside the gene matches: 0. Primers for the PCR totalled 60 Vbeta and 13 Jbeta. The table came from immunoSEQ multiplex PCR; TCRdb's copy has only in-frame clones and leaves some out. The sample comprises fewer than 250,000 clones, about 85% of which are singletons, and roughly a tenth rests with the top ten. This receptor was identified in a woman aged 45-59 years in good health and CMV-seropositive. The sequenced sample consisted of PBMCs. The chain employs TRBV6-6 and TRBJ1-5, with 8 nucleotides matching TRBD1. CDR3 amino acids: CASRTGDQPQHF. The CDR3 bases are TGTGCCAGCAGGACAGGGGATCAGCCCCAGCATTTT.